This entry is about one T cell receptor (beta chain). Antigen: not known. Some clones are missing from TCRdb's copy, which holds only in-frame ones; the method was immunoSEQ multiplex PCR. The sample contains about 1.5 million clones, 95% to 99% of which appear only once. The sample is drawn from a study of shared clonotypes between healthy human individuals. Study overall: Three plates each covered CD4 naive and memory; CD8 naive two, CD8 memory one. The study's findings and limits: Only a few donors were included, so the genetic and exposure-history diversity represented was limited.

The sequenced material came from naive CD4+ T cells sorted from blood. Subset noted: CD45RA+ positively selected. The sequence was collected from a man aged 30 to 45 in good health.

The CDR3, as DNA: TGTGCCAGTAGTATCTGGGGACAGAACACTGAAGCTTTCTTT. This codes for CASSIWGQNTEAFF. The V call is TRBV19, the J call TRBJ1-1; perhaps TRBD1 as D (6 bases). The CDR3 consists of 14 residues. The V end lost 3 bases, the J end lost 1 base, and 9 bases lay between the germline ends. Germline V CDR1 and CDR2: LNHDA, SQIVND (reference sequence).